Presented here are 3 T cell receptor beta chains from one specimen sequenced in a study of beta chain features in type 1 diabetes listed by TCRdb under 2018. General conclusions and limits of the study: A moderate but significant shortening of TCRB CDR3 length was observed in type 1 diabetes patients in all four CD4+ subsets.

Their specific antigens are unknown. Library preparation used the immunoSEQ multiplex PCR assay. The entire amount of isolated RNA was reverse transcribed using the High Capacity cDNA Reverse Transcription Kit, so the sequenced TCRB transcripts were expressed ones. TCRdb retrieved this table from immuneACCESS and kept in-frame rearrangements only. Not all clones are present; in checked studies, unresolved V genes account for under half, and no reason is known for the remainder. This sample is represented by about 650,000 clones; around an eighth of them were singletons. More than 0.1% of the sample lies in the top ten. The sequenced sample was naive CD4+ T cells from blood. The cell subset or site label here, explained by the study, means: true naive CD4+ T cells. The source is a man younger than 45 with type 1 diabetes.

The sample holds a few counts of this clone. The chain employs TRBV29-1 and TRBJ2-7, with TRBD1 matching 9 bases. Trimming took 7 bases from V and 5 from J; bases not matched to a gene: 18. The germline V gene has CDR1 SQVTM and CDR2 ANQGSEA. This CDR3 contains 16 residues. CDR3 nucleotide sequence: TGCAGCGCCCGAGTCACCGGGACAGGGAATTTCCACGAGCAGTACTTC. Protein: CSARVTGTGNFHEQYF.

Here the CDR3 DNA reads TGTGCCAGCAGCTTTCTAGCGGGGGAAGACGAGCAGTACTTC. It translates to CASSFLAGEDEQYF. The chain recombines TRBV11-2 with TRBJ2-7; 10 bases align to TRBD2. The germline CDR1 and CDR2 sequences are SGHAT and FQNNGV. The CDR3 runs to 14 residues. V lost 3 bases to trimming and J lost 5 bases; unmatched junction nucleotides: 4.

The chain has TRBV5-4 and TRBJ2-1; D might be TRBD1 (5 bases). Trimming left V 3 bases short and J 4 bases short, with 14 bases between. The CDR3 is 15 amino acids. Germline-derived CDR1 and CDR2 are SGHNT and YYREEE (reference sequence). The DNA of the CDR3 is TGTGCCAGCAGCTCTTTACGACAGATTTACAATGAGCAGTTCTTC. This translates into CASSSLRQIYNEQFF.